What follows are 23 T cell receptor beta chains derived from one specimen sequenced in a study of blood T cell repertoires in COVID-19. Profiled with immunoSEQ multiplex PCR; TCRdb holds only in-frame clones, not every one. Seen here are about 200,000 clones, about 88% observed once, and the top ten hold roughly 0.7%. The sequenced sample was peripheral blood. These receptors all stem from a man in his forties with acute or convalescent COVID-19.

The V call is TRBV3-1 (or the pseudogene TRBV3-2), the J call TRBJ2-1; possible D gene TRBD2, 5 bases. CDR3 length: 15 residues. Germline CDR1 and CDR2: LGHDT and YNNKEL (reference sequence). V dropped 3 bases and J dropped 0 bases, with 9 bases sitting between them. CDR3 sequence: CASSQVGSSYNEQFF. The CDR3 coding sequence is TGTGCCAGCAGCCAGGTGGGGAGCTCCTACAATGAGCAGTTCTTC.

This sequence joins TRBV11-2 and TRBJ2-1, with 10 nucleotides matching TRBD2. Germline-derived CDR1 and CDR2 are SGHAT and FQNNGV. This CDR3 is built from 16 residues. The V gene end was trimmed by 5 bases and the J gene end by 0 bases; junction bases not matched to a gene: 4. The CDR3, as DNA: TGTGCCAGCAGCCTTTTAGCGGGAGGCTCCTACAATGAGCAGTTCTTC. Translated, it gives CASSLLAGGSYNEQFF.

The chain links TRBV5-6 to TRBJ1-6; TRBD1 is a possible D gene (6 bases). Looked up from germline, CDR1 is SGHDT and CDR2 is YYEEEE. V was trimmed by 5 bases and J by 7 bases, leaving 13 bases between them. CDR3 length: 14 residues. CDR3 in DNA: TGTGCCAGCAGAGGAACAGGGTTAAATTCACCCCTCCACTTT. Amino acids: CASRGTGLNSPLHF.

The rearrangement uses TRBV4-3 and TRBJ2-7; 8 bases line up with TRBD1. V lost 1 base to trimming and J lost 5 bases; unmatched junction nucleotides: 4. Germline V gene lookup returns CDR1 LGHNA and CDR2 YSLEER. The CDR3 extends over 14 amino acids. The CDR3 nucleotides read TGCGCCAGCAGCCAAGGGACAGGGTGGAACGAGCAGTACTTC. Encoded protein: CASSQGTGWNEQYF.

In nucleotides, the CDR3 is TGTGCCTCCTCAGATATAGCGGGAGCCACCGGGGAGCTGTTTTTT. Residues: CASSDIAGATGELFF. The chain employs TRBV30 and TRBJ2-2, with TRBD2 matching over 9 bases. Germline V gene lookup returns CDR1 GTSNPN and CDR2 SVGIG (reference sequence). CDR3 length: 15 amino acids. The junction had 10 bases not matched to a gene; V was cut back by 7 bases and J by 4 bases.

This CDR3 reads CASRKQGSSYNSPLHF. The DNA of the CDR3 is TGTGCCAGCAGAAAACAGGGGAGCTCCTATAATTCACCCCTCCACTTT. The J gene is TRBJ1-6, the V gene TRBV27, with 7 bases identical to TRBD1. Germline V gene lookup returns CDR1 MNHEY and CDR2 SMNVEV (reference sequence). This CDR3 is built from 16 residues. V lost 6 bases, J lost 0 bases, and 5 bases stayed unmatched.

The chain employs TRBV11-3 and TRBJ1-1; 7 nucleotides line up with TRBD1. The CDR3 has 12 amino acids. The junction had 3 bases not matched to a gene; V was cut back by 1 base and J by 10 bases. CDR1 and CDR2 (germline): SGHNT, YENEEA. The chain's CDR3 is CASSLGRDRAFF. The CDR3 DNA reads TGTGCCAGCAGCTTAGGACGGGACAGAGCTTTCTTT.

The rearrangement uses TRBV2 and TRBJ1-6; the match to TRBD1 covers 8 bases. With V trimmed by 6 bases and J by 10 bases, 11 bases remained unmatched. The germline V gene has CDR1 SNHLY and CDR2 FYNNEI. This CDR3 is built from 15 residues. DNA of the CDR3: TGTGCCAGCAGCGATACCGGGACAGGTCGGTCACCCCTCCACTTT. This translates into CASSDTGTGRSPLHF.

This clone was observed a single time. The chain employs TRBV19 and TRBJ1-5; D might be TRBD1 (6 bases). Germline CDR1 is LNHDA and CDR2 is SQIVND (reference sequence). The V end was cut by 3 bases, the J end by 3 bases, with 6 bases between. There are 13 residues in the CDR3. In DNA form, the CDR3 reads TGTGCCAGTAGTATGGGGGCCAATCAGCCCCAGCATTTT. Residues: CASSMGANQPQHF. The full variable domain, its missing parts supplied by reference TRBV19 and TRBJ1-5, is DGGITQSPKYLFRKEGQNVTLSCEQNLNHDAMYWYRQDPGQGLRLIYYSQIVNDFQKGDIAEGYSVSREKKESFPLTVTSAQKNPTAFYLCASSMGANQPQHFGDGTRLSIL.

The V and J genes are TRBV6-5 and TRBJ1-2, with D possibly TRBD1 on 5 matching bases. V lost 5 bases, J lost 2 bases, and 15 bases lay in between. The CDR3 sequence is 15 residues long. Germline V gene lookup returns CDR1 MNHEY and CDR2 SVGAGI. The CDR3 sequence is CASSKQGFFNYGYTF. For the CDR3, the DNA is TGTGCCAGCAGTAAGCAGGGATTCTTCAACTATGGCTACACCTTC.

The genes are TRBV3-1 (or the pseudogene TRBV3-2) and TRBJ2-3; TRBD2 aligns across 7 bases. Germline V gives CDR1 LGHDT, CDR2 YNNKEL (reference sequence). V was pared by 0 bases and J by 0 bases, with 9 bases of the junction left unmatched. The CDR3 covers 18 residues. CDR3 loop: CASSQEARLAGSTDTQYF. As DNA, the CDR3 is TGTGCCAGCAGCCAAGAAGCGAGACTAGCCGGGAGCACAGATACGCAGTATTTT.

The rearrangement uses TRBV11-2 and TRBJ2-5, with D uncertain. Trimming shortened V by 0 bases and J by 2 bases, and 10 bases separated the two germline ends. The CDR3 is 15 amino acids. Germline CDR1 reads SGHAT; CDR2 reads FQNNGV. CDR3 coding DNA: TGTGCCAGCAGCTTAGATTCGTCGGTACAAGAGACCCAGTACTTC. This gives the protein CASSLDSSVQETQYF.

The CDR3: CASREWNEQFF. DNA for the CDR3: TGTGCCAGCAGAGAGTGGAATGAGCAGTTCTTC. The gene calls are TRBV28 and TRBJ2-1; no reliable D call. Trimming took 6 bases from V and 7 from J, leaving 7 bases between them. The CDR3 contains 11 residues. In germline, CDR1 is MDHEN, CDR2 SYDVKM.

This chain connects TRBV5-3 to TRBJ1-6, with TRBD1 as a possible D gene (6 bases). TRBV5-3 is an open reading frame, and its role is uncertain. The CDR3 has 13 residues. V was shortened by 5 bases and J by 7 bases, with 10 bases between the two germline ends. The CDR3 bases are TGTGCCAGAAGGGGACACCGGAATTCACCCCTCCACTTT. This encodes CARRGHRNSPLHF.

This chain links TRBV3-1 (or the pseudogene TRBV3-2) with TRBJ2-1; TRBD1 aligns across 9 bases. Germline loops: CDR1 LGHDT, CDR2 YNNKEL (reference sequence). The V gene end was trimmed by 4 bases and the J gene end by 4 bases; junction bases not matched to a gene: 8. This CDR3 is 16 amino acids long. The CDR3 DNA reads TGTGCCAGCAGCCTCAAGGGACAGGGCCATTACAATGAGCAGTTCTTC. Its translation: CASSLKGQGHYNEQFF.

The chain employs TRBV11-2 and TRBJ2-2; a weak D match, TRBD1 (6 bases). The CDR3 length is 15 residues. Per the germline V gene, CDR1 is SGHAT and CDR2 is FQNNGV. V dropped 5 bases and J dropped 9 bases, with 19 bases sitting between them. The CDR3 here is CASSHPGQPPRELFF. DNA for the CDR3: TGTGCCAGCAGCCATCCGGGACAACCACCACGGGAGCTGTTTTTT. Combining the CDR3 with reference TRBV11-2 and TRBJ2-2 gives the whole variable domain EAGVAQSPRYKIIEKRQSVAFWCNPISGHATLYWYQQILGQGPKLLIQFQNNGVVDDSQLPKDRFSAERLKGVDSTLKIQPAKLEDSAVYLCASSHPGQPPRELFFGEGSRLTVL.

The chain couples TRBV11-3 to TRBJ2-3, with TRBD2 identical over 10 bases. The CDR3 sequence is 15 residues long. V lost 1 base to trimming and J lost 10 bases; unmatched junction nucleotides: 8. Germline values: CDR1 SGHNT, CDR2 YENEEA. The CDR3 bases are TGTGCCAGCAGCTTAGGGGCTAGCGGGGGTGGGGCGCAGTATTTT. This gives the protein CASSLGASGGGAQYF.

The V call is TRBV6-5, the J call TRBJ2-7; the match to TRBD2 covers 12 bases. CDR1 MNHEY and CDR2 SVGAGI come from the germline V gene. J gave up 1 base and V 7 bases, and 5 bases lay outside the gene matches. The CDR3 totals 15 residues. For the CDR3, the DNA is TGTGCCAGCAAAATTGGACTAGCGGGGTCCTACGAGCAGTACTTC. Residues: CASKIGLAGSYEQYF.

The chain has TRBV7-8 and TRBJ2-1; 11 bases map to TRBD2. This CDR3 spans 15 amino acids. V gave up 5 bases and J gave up 5 bases; unmatched junction bases: 5. Germline V lookup: CDR1 SGHVS, CDR2 FQNEAQ. CDR3 sequence: CASSQGLAVDNEQFF. CDR3 coding DNA: TGTGCCAGCAGCCAGGGACTAGCGGTTGACAATGAGCAGTTCTTC.

The genes are TRBV7-2 and TRBJ2-3, with TRBD1 as a possible D gene (6 bases). CDR1 and CDR2 from the germline V gene are SGHTA and FQGNSA. Trimming pared 5 bases from V and 10 bases from J, leaving 19 bases between. The CDR3 runs 14 residues. The CDR3 protein is CASSLLNRVAAQYF. The DNA of the CDR3 is TGTGCCAGCAGCCTATTAAACAGGGTCGCAGCGCAGTATTTT.

The chain couples TRBV28 to TRBJ1-2; TRBD1 matches at 8 bases. Trimming at V came to 5 bases and at J to 1 base, leaving 6 bases not matched to a gene. Germline V CDR1 and CDR2: MDHEN, SYDVKM. The CDR3 length is 15 residues. In DNA, the CDR3 is TGTGCCAGCAGTCCCCTGACAGGGGTTAACTATGGCTACACCTTC. Amino acids: CASSPLTGVNYGYTF.

J is TRBJ2-2 and V is TRBV21-1; the D segment call TRBD1 is taken from the table without a DNA check. TRBV21-1 is given as a pseudogene. This CDR3 spans 17 amino acids. CDR3 nucleotide sequence: TGTGCCAGCAGCAAAGGAGTTAACAGACCGAACACCGGGGAGCTGTTTTTT. This encodes CASSKGVNRPNTGELFF.

The V call is TRBV2, the J call TRBJ1-2; 10 nucleotides agree with TRBD1. V shed 6 bases, J shed 4 bases, and the junction held 8 bases outside the gene matches. The germline V gene has CDR1 SNHLY and CDR2 FYNNEI. The CDR3 runs to 15 residues. The CDR3 protein is CASRGQGLDGYGYTF. The CDR3 bases are TGTGCCAGCAGGGGACAGGGGCTTGATGGCTATGGCTACACCTTC.